This is a list of T cell receptor beta chains from one sample in a study of control samples from healthy donors and cancer patients. The assay was immunoSEQ multiplex PCR, and TCRdb's table has in-frame clones only and misses some. The sample consists of around 140,000 clones, roughly 94% of them appearing once. Input material: blood. Receptors were obtained from a man aged 40-49 years in good health. Each CDR3 is given with its conserved first and last residue. The D gene is left open where the match is weak. The size of a clone is reported for some rows only, either as once, few or many, or as a class for expanded clones.

abundance	d_gene	len	v_gene	j_gene	CDR3aa	CDR3nt
.	TRBD1	13	TRBV5-6	TRBJ2-3	CASSSGTANTQYF	TGTGCCAGCAGCTCGGGGACAGCCAATACGCAGTATTTT
once	.	14	TRBV28	TRBJ1-5	CASSTGNFNQPQHF	TGTGCCAGCAGTACAGGGAACTTCAATCAGCCCCAGCATTTT
.	.	13	TRBV5-4	TRBJ2-3	CASSLQGPDTQYF	TGTGCCAGCAGCTTGCAGGGGCCAGATACGCAGTATTTT
.	TRBD2	16	TRBV12-5	TRBJ2-1	CASGLVLAGQYNEQFF	TGTGCTAGTGGTTTGGTACTAGCGGGTCAATACAATGAGCAGTTCTTC
.	.	15	TRBV18	TRBJ1-4	CASSPPTVKNEKLFF	TGTGCCAGCTCACCACCGACAGTAAAAAATGAAAAACTGTTTTTT
.	TRBD2	15	TRBV27	TRBJ2-3	CASTLAGGTTDTQYF	TGTGCCAGCACCCTCGCGGGGGGCACCACAGATACGCAGTATTTT
.	.	16	TRBV4-2	TRBJ2-3	CASSQGGWGALDTQYF	TGTGCCAGCAGCCAAGGGGGGTGGGGTGCACTGGATACGCAGTATTTT
.	.	15	TRBV7-3	TRBJ1-1	CASSLTDGGVTEAFF	TGTGCCAGCAGCTTAACTGATGGGGGAGTCACTGAAGCTTTCTTT
once	.	13	TRBV28	TRBJ2-7	CASSLSREYEQYF	TGTGCCAGCAGTTTGAGCCGGGAATACGAGCAGTACTTC
.	.	14	TRBV10-3	TRBJ1-6	CAISESDYNSPLHF	TGTGCCATCAGTGAGTCGGACTATAATTCACCCCTCCACTTT
.	TRBD1	14	TRBV9	TRBJ1-2	CASSDRGESYGYTF	TGTGCCAGCAGCGACAGGGGGGAGAGCTATGGCTACACCTTC
.	.	15	TRBV6-6	TRBJ1-5	CASSYSGQGNQPQHF	TGTGCCAGCAGTTACTCTGGGCAGGGGAATCAGCCCCAGCATTTT
.	.	16	TRBV18	TRBJ2-2	CASSPRGDGYTGELFF	TGTGCCAGCTCACCACGGGGCGACGGGTACACCGGGGAGCTGTTTTTT
.	.	16	TRBV5-4	TRBJ1-3	CASSLDGLHSGNTIYF	TGTGCCAGCAGCTTGGATGGGCTGCACTCTGGAAACACCATATATTTT
.	.	12	TRBV27	TRBJ1-6	CASSLGNSPLHF	TGTGCCAGCAGTTTGGGTAATTCACCCCTCCACTTT
.	.	13	TRBV6-5	TRBJ1-3	CASTPGTGNTIYF	TGTGCCAGCACTCCTGGAACTGGAAACACCATATATTTT
.	.	14	TRBV24-1	TRBJ2-3	CATSVAGSTDTQYF	TGTGCCACCAGTGTGGCAGGTTCTACAGATACGCAGTATTTT
.	.	15	TRBV5-1	TRBJ1-2	CASSLEGRTNYGYTF	TGCGCCAGCAGCTTGGAGGGGAGGACTAACTATGGCTACACCTTC